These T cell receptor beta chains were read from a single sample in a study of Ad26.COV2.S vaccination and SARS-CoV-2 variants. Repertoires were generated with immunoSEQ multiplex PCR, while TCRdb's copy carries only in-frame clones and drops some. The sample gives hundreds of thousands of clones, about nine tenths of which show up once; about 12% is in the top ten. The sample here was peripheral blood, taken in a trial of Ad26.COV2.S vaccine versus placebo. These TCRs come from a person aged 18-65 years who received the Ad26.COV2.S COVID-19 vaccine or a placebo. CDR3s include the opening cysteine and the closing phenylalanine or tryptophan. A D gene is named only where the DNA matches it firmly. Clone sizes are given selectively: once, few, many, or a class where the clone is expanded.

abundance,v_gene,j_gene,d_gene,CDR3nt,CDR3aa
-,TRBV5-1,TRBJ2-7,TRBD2,TGCGCCAGCAGCTTGACGGGGCTAGCGGGAGGGTACGAGCAGTACTTC,CASSLTGLAGGYEQYF
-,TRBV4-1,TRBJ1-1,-,TGCGCCAGCAGCCAACGAATGAACACTGAAGCTTTCTTT,CASSQRMNTEAFF
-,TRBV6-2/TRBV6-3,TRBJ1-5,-,TGTGCCAGCAGTTCAAGGGGTGGAGATCAGCCCCAGCATTTT,CASSSRGGDQPQHF
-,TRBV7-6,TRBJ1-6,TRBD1,TGTGCCAGCAGGGAACAGGGGGCCCATTCATATAATTCACCCCTCCACTTT,CASREQGAHSYNSPLHF
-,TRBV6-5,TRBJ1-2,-,TGTGCCAGCAGTTACTCTTTCAGCCCGGCCTATGGCTACACCTTC,CASSYSFSPAYGYTF
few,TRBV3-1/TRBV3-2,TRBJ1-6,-,TGTGCCAGCAGCCAAGCAGCGGCGACTTCACCCCTCCACTTT,CASSQAAATSPLHF
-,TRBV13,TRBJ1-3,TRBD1,TGTGCCAGCAGCCTGGACAGGGGGAACTCTGGAAACACCATATATTTT,CASSLDRGNSGNTIYF
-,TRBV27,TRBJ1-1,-,TGTGCCAGCAGTGCTTTACAGGCAATTAGTTACACTGAAGCTTTCTTT,CASSALQAISYTEAFF
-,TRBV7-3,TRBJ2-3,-,TGTGCCAGCAGCTCGGACCCGACGGATACGCAGTATTTT,CASSSDPTDTQYF
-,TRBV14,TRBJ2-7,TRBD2,TGTGCCAGCAGCCAAGATTTGGTAGCGGGAGTCTACGAGCAGTACTTC,CASSQDLVAGVYEQYF
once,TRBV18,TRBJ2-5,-,TGTGCCAGCTCACCAGTTACAGGGACCCAGTACTTC,CASSPVTGTQYF
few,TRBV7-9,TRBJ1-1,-,TGTGCCAGCAGCTCCGGAGGGGGAGAAGCTTTCTTT,CASSSGGGEAFF
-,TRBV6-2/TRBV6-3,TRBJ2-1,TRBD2,TGTGCCAGCAGTCCCTTAGCGGGAGCTAATGAGCAGTTCTTC,CASSPLAGANEQFF
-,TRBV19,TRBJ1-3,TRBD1,TGTGCCAGTACCGACCTCCGGACAGGGAGGGGAAACACCATATATTTT,CASTDLRTGRGNTIYF
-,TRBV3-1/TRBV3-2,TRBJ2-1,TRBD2,TGTGCCAGCAGCCAAGACGGGAGGAACTCCTACAATGAGCAGTTCTTC,CASSQDGRNSYNEQFF
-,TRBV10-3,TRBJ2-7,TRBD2,TGTGCCATCAGTGAAAGTCTAGCGGACTCCTACGAGCAGTACTTC,CAISESLADSYEQYF
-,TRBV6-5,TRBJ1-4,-,TGTGCCAGCAGTTACTCGGGACGGAGAAGCGAAAAACTGTTTTTT,CASSYSGRRSEKLFF
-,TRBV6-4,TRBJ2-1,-,TGTGCCAGCAGTGTTGACATCCAAAATGAGCAGTTCTTC,CASSVDIQNEQFF
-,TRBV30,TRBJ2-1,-,TGTGCCTGGAGTTGGGTGGGAGTTGGCGATGAGCAGTTCTTC,CAWSWVGVGDEQFF
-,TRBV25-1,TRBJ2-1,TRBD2,TGTGCCAGCAGTGGGCCTACTAGCGGGAGGTACAATGAGCAGTTCTTC,CASSGPTSGRYNEQFF
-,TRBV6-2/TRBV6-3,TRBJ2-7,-,TGTGCCAGCAGCAGAAGCCGGGTCTACGAGCAGTACTTC,CASSRSRVYEQYF
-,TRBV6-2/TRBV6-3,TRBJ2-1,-,TGTGCCAGCAGTTACTCCAACGTCGTTCTGGCGGAAACAAACAATGAGCAGTTCTTC,CASSYSNVVLAETNNEQFF
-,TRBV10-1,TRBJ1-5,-,TGCGCCAGCAGTTCGGGATTAGATCAGCCCCAGCATTTT,CASSSGLDQPQHF
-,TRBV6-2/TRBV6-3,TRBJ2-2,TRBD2,TGTGCCAGCAGTTACCCGTTGGGACTAGCGGAACACACGAACACCGGGGAGCTGTTTTTT,CASSYPLGLAEHTNTGELFF
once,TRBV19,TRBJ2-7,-,TGTGCCAGTAGTATATTTGACGGATCATACGAGCAGTACTTC,CASSIFDGSYEQYF
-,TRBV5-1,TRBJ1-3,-,TGCGCCAGCAGCCAGGGGTCGATGGGAAACACCATATATTTT,CASSQGSMGNTIYF
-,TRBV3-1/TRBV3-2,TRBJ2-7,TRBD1,TGTGCCAGCAGCCAAGGACAGGGAGTGCAGTACTTC,CASSQGQGVQYF
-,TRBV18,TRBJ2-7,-,TGTGCCAGCTCACCTAGTAGACCCGAGCAGTACTTC,CASSPSRPEQYF
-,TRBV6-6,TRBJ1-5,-,TGTGCCATCTCCCCGGACAGCACTAATCAGCCCCAGCATTTT,CAISPDSTNQPQHF
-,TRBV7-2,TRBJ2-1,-,TGTGCCAGCAGCTTTAGCGGTAGTTTCTACAATGAGCAGTTCTTC,CASSFSGSFYNEQFF
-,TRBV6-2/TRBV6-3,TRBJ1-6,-,TGTGCCAGCAGCCGGGGACACCTAAATAATTCACCCCTCCACTTT,CASSRGHLNNSPLHF